This TCR beta chain emerged from a study of patients and donors after allogeneic stem cell transplantation. Via MiXCR, TCRdb re-called the RT-PCR reads, giving one row per CDR3 protein. The table has roughly 230,000 distinct CDR3 sequences, over 12% seen once. This clonotype was seen a few times. The CDR3 length is 19 residues. The germline V gene has CDR1 SGHDN and CDR2 FVKESK. After removal of 0 bases from V and 5 bases from J, the junction contained 12 bases not matched to a gene. What was sequenced was blood, either unsorted or a sorted T cell fraction (not recorded which). V and J are TRBV14 and TRBJ1-6; TRBD1 aligns across 8 bases. The origin of this receptor is a human donor who was either an allogeneic HSCT recipient or a stem cell or donor lymphocyte infusion donor (not recorded which). It is not recorded whose cells these are; they may come from a transplant donor. CDR3 nucleotide sequence: TGTGCCAGCAGCCAAGACACCGACAGGGGATATTGCCATAATTCACCCCTCCACTTT. Protein product: CASSQDTDRGYCHNSPLHF.